The sequence of this T cell receptor (beta chain) was determined in a study of T cells in localized non-small cell lung cancer. Study observations and caveats: Higher T cell density in the blood was associated with longer overall survival, whereas higher adjacent-lung clonality associated with shorter survival. Appearances in adjacent lung were noted for a median approximately 52 of the top 100 tumor clones.

The V gene lost 5 bases and the J gene lost 9 bases, with 13 bases spanning the gap. The CDR3 runs to 12 residues. CDR1 is MNHEY and CDR2 is SMNVEV in the germline V gene (reference sequence). Concerning this clone itself: What it recognizes is unknown.

Sequencing was performed with immunoSEQ multiplex PCR; in TCRdb, only in-frame clones are kept and a portion is missing. The sample holds around 94,000 clones, roughly 87% seen once. The clonotype originates from a man aged 35-69 years with stage I squamous cell lung carcinoma. The genes are TRBV27 and TRBJ2-5; possible D gene TRBD2, 6 bases. Specimen: peripheral blood, collected before any cancer treatment. This CDR3 is CASSTPPGAQYF. CDR3 sequence (DNA): TGTGCCAGCAGTACACCCCCGGGGGCCCAGTACTTC.